Following are 20 T cell receptor beta chains from one sample sequenced in a study of regulatory T cells in long-lasting Graves disease. TCR beta libraries were built with iRepertoire HTBI primers and Arm-PCR of CDR3 regions. Each CDR3 protein gets one entry after TCRdb re-called the multiplex PCR reads with MiXCR. Of 400,000 to 500,000 distinct CDR3 sequences listed, about 15% are singletons. Time point defined: newly diagnosed GD, antithyroid drugs for less than 3 months. PBMC RNA served as the TCR library source. These data were also filed under a second study, of T cells in Graves' hyperthyroidism and ophthalmopathy.

Sequencing was performed on peripheral blood mononuclear cells (PBMCs), taken at new diagnosis, from a patient treated with antithyroid drugs. These receptors were obtained from a woman between 40 and 55 years old with Graves disease.

This clonotype was seen ten or more times. The chain uses TRBV27 and TRBJ2-2, with 16 bases identical to TRBD2. The CDR3 has 22 amino acids. Germline V CDR1 and CDR2: MNHEY, SMNVEV (reference sequence). Trimming took 4 bases from V and 3 from J; bases not matched to a gene: 17. DNA of the CDR3: TGTGCCAGCAGTTCCCTTTCCCCGGGACTAGCGGGAGGGCCGCGGTACACCGGGGAGCTGTTTTTT. Its protein is CASSSLSPGLAGGPRYTGELFF.

This clonotype has at least ten counts. V is TRBV12-3 or TRBV12-4 and J is TRBJ2-1; possible D gene TRBD1, 6 bases. The V and J ends lost 5 bases and 2 bases respectively, with 13 bases between them. The CDR3 loop spans 15 amino acids. The CDR3 region has the DNA TGTGCCAGCAGTAAAACAGGGAGCCCCTACAATGAGCAGTTCTTC. Translation gives CASSKTGSPYNEQFF.

This clonotype was counted many times. The gene calls are TRBV27 and TRBJ1-4, with no clear D. CDR3 length: 13 residues. The germline V gene has CDR1 MNHEY and CDR2 SMNVEV (reference sequence). The V gene lost 2 bases and the J gene lost 8 bases, with 9 bases spanning the gap. The CDR3 protein is CASSLAVKEKLFF. CDR3 DNA: TGTGCCAGCAGTTTAGCCGTAAAGGAAAAACTGTTTTTT. Filled out from reference TRBV27 and TRBJ1-4, the complete variable domain reads EAQVTQNPRYLITVTGKKLTVTCSQNMNHEYMSWYRQDPGLGLRQIYYSMNVEVTDKGDVPEGYKVSRKEKRNFPLILESPSPNQTSLYFCASSLAVKEKLFFGSGTQLSVL.

This clonotype turned up a few times. J is TRBJ2-2 and V is TRBV7-2; a possible D gene is TRBD2 (6 bases). The CDR3 has 16 amino acids. Per germline, CDR1 SGHTA and CDR2 FQGNSA. V was shortened by 1 base and J by 4 bases, with 13 bases between the two germline ends. CDR3 amino acids: CASSLDRELVTGELFF. CDR3 nucleotide sequence: TGTGCCAGCAGCTTAGACCGGGAGCTGGTCACCGGGGAGCTGTTTTTT.

This clonotype was picked up many times. V usage is TRBV24-1 and J usage is TRBJ2-1, with 10 bases identical to TRBD2. Trimming took 4 bases from V and 8 from J; bases not matched to a gene: 13. Germline CDR1 is KGHDR and CDR2 is SFDVKD. The CDR3 has 17 residues. The CDR3 protein is CATSDTATSGPADEQFF. CDR3 sequence (DNA): TGTGCCACCAGTGACACCGCGACTAGCGGGCCCGCGGATGAGCAGTTCTTC.

Turning to this clonotype: Since a much larger clone is just one base distant, this may be a read error. Here the CDR3 reads CASSRYSGTGANTEALF. DNA for the CDR3: TGTGCCAGTAGTAGATATTCTGGGACAGGGGCGAACACTGAAGCTCTCTTT. The chain joins TRBV19 to TRBJ1-1; TRBD1 matches 10 bases. CDR1 is LNHDA and CDR2 is SQIVND in the germline V gene (reference sequence). The CDR3 is 17 residues long.

This clonotype was seen ten or more times. The chain couples TRBV7-2 to TRBJ2-7; the match to TRBD1 covers 7 bases. The CDR3 length is 16 residues. In germline, CDR1 is SGHTA, CDR2 FQGNSA. V lost 1 base to trimming and J lost 1 base; unmatched junction nucleotides: 7. CDR3 nucleotide sequence: TGTGCCAGCAGCTTAGTGGGCAGGGGGTTTTCCTACGAGCAGTACTTC. This sequence encodes CASSLVGRGFSYEQYF. The entire variable domain, with the rest obtained from reference TRBV7-2 and TRBJ2-7, is as follows: GAGVSQSPSNKVTEKGKDVELRCDPISGHTALYWYRQSLGQGLEFLIYFQGNSAPDKSGLPSDRFSAERTGGSVSTLTIQRTQQEDSAVYLCASSLVGRGFSYEQYFGPGTRLTVT.

This clonotype occurred many times. V is TRBV2 and J is TRBJ2-7, with D perhaps TRBD1 (6 bases). The length of the CDR3 is 15 residues. Germline V CDR1 and CDR2: SNHLY, FYNNEI. V was shortened by 6 bases and J by 1 base, with 16 bases between the two germline ends. The CDR3 DNA is TGTGCCAGCAGATCAGTCGACAGGACTTCCTACGAGCAGTACTTC. Protein product: CASRSVDRTSYEQYF.

Details on this clonotype: This likely reflects a read error, since a far larger clone is one base away. This chain connects TRBV6-2 or TRBV6-3 to TRBJ2-7; no firm D call. Trimming took off 4 bases at V and 7 bases at J, with 17 bases between the two ends. CDR1 is MNHEY and CDR2 is SVGEGT in the germline V gene. The CDR3 spans 14 residues. CDR3 bases: TGTGCCAGCAGTTTGCGGCAGCCGGGTGGTGAGCAGTACTTC. Translating gives CASSLRQPGGEQYF.

This clonotype has at least ten counts. The chain carries TRBV11-3 and TRBJ2-3; D is ambiguous. From germline, CDR1 is SGHNT and CDR2 YENEEA. V lost 5 bases to trimming and J lost 2 bases, with 11 bases between them. This CDR3 spans 14 amino acids. The CDR3 loop reads CASSPRMYTDTQYF. As DNA, the CDR3 is TGTGCCAGCAGCCCGCGGATGTACACAGATACGCAGTATTTT.

This clonotype was seen repeatedly, ten times or more. V usage is TRBV28 and J usage is TRBJ1-2, with 7 bases aligning to TRBD1. The CDR3 covers 15 residues. V lost 5 bases and J lost 4; bases outside the gene matches: 10. Germline CDR1 is MDHEN and CDR2 is SYDVKM. The CDR3 DNA sequence: TGTGCCAGCAGTCCTGGGACAGTCCTATTCTATGGCTACACCTTC. Translating it yields CASSPGTVLFYGYTF.

This clonotype has only a few counts. A read error may produce the germline difference seen at one junction end. The rearrangement uses TRBV12-3 or TRBV12-4 and TRBJ1-6; D unclear. The CDR3 runs to 12 residues. The DNA of the CDR3 is TGTGCCAGCAGTTCACGCTATTCACCCCTCCGCTTT. It yields the protein CASSSRYSPLRF.

The J gene is TRBJ1-1, the V gene TRBV20-1; D is undetermined. Trimming removed 0 bases at V and 5 bases at J, with 10 bases between. The CDR3 is made up of 13 amino acids. Germline loops: CDR1 DFQATT, CDR2 SNEGSKA (reference sequence). Written as DNA, the CDR3 is TGCAGTGCTAGAGATCCGTGGGCGACTGAAGCTTTCTTT. Protein: CSARDPWATEAFF.

The chain is built from TRBV4-1 and TRBJ2-7; D remains unclear. Germline-derived CDR1 and CDR2 are MGHRA and YSYEKL. Deletions cut 4 bases from V and 12 bases from J, with 19 bases between. This CDR3 spans 13 amino acids. The CDR3 nucleotides read TGCGCCAGCAGCCGGATTGTAGTTGTCTTCTGGTACTTC. Protein sequence: CASSRIVVVFWYF.

This clonotype came up a few times. The chain combines TRBV30 with TRBJ2-5; 11 bases agree with TRBD2. Germline CDR1 is GTSNPN and CDR2 is SVGIG (reference sequence). The CDR3 is 16 residues long. J gave up 3 bases and V 2 bases, and 8 bases lay outside the gene matches. CDR3 sequence: CAWSPGLAVPKETQYF. The CDR3 DNA follows: TGTGCCTGGAGTCCGGGACTAGCGGTACCCAAAGAGACCCAGTACTTC.

In DNA form, the CDR3 reads TGTGCCACCAGCACCTCAGGGGGCCCCCAGCATTTT. Its translation: CATSTSGGPQHF. The rearrangement links TRBV15 to TRBJ1-5; 8 bases align to TRBD1. Looked up from germline, CDR1 is LNHNV and CDR2 is YYDKDF (reference sequence). V was clipped by 4 bases and J by 10 bases; unmatched bases: 3. The CDR3 runs to 12 residues. The entire variable domain, with the rest obtained from reference TRBV15 and TRBJ1-5, is as follows: DAMVIQNPRYQVTQFGKPVTLSCSQTLNHNVMYWYQQKSSQAPKLLFHYYDKDFNNEADTPDNFQSRRPNTSFCFLDIRSPGLGDTAMYLCATSTSGGPQHFGDGTRLSIL.

This chain uses TRBV28 with TRBJ2-1; 15 bases map to TRBD2. Germline-derived CDR1 and CDR2 are MDHEN and SYDVKM. V was clipped by 4 bases and J by 6 bases; unmatched bases: 4. The length of the CDR3 is 16 residues. The CDR3 DNA reads as TGTGCCAGCAGTTGGACTAGCGGGAGGGCCCTCAATGAGCAGTTCTTC. Protein sequence: CASSWTSGRALNEQFF.

This clonotype has ten or more counts. This chain links TRBV4-2 with TRBJ1-5; tentatively, D is TRBD1 (6 bases). The CDR3 totals 15 residues. V lost 0 bases to trimming and J lost 5 bases, with 11 bases between them. CDR1 and CDR2 from the germline V gene are LGHNA and YNFKEQ. CDR3 region: CASSQEGGPDQPQHF. As DNA, the CDR3 is TGTGCCAGCAGCCAAGAAGGGGGGCCCGATCAGCCCCAGCATTTT.

This clonotype showed up just a few times. The rearrangement joins TRBV20-1 to TRBJ2-4; TRBD1 matches 9 bases. Germline loops: CDR1 DFQATT, CDR2 SNEGSKA (reference sequence). V lost 5 bases to trimming and J lost 0 bases; unmatched junction nucleotides: 11. The CDR3 runs to 17 residues. CDR3 protein: CSAPKRTGEIAKNIQYF. The CDR3 region has the DNA TGCAGTGCTCCAAAGAGGACAGGGGAAATAGCCAAAAACATTCAGTACTTC.

The chain carries TRBV7-2 and TRBJ2-7, with 9 positions matching TRBD2. Looked up from germline, CDR1 is SGHTA and CDR2 is FQGNSA. This CDR3 has 16 amino acids. Trimming cost V 5 bases and J 0 bases; bases outside gene matches: 8. The CDR3 DNA reads TGTGCCAGCAGCCGATCCGGACTAGCGACCTCCTACGAGCAGTACTTC. This encodes CASSRSGLATSYEQYF.